This note documents a single T cell receptor beta chain sequence. Antigen specificity is unknown. In the United States, treatment was given to all participants with HIV. Running of the v3.0 immunoSEQ assay took place at survey level. Clones were read by immunoSEQ multiplex PCR, and TCRdb kept only the in-frame ones, dropping some. This table has roughly 42,000 clones, less than 90% appearing once. The germline V gene encodes CDR1 LNHDA and CDR2 SQIVND (reference sequence). This CDR3 is built from 15 residues. Trimming shortened V by 2 bases and J by 8 bases, and 16 bases separated the two germline ends. This record belongs to a study of long-term antiretroviral therapy in people with HIV. Study-wide results and limits: Clonal expansions arising prior to ART prevailed in the repertoire at every time point.

The source is a woman aged 45-60 years with HIV. The chain uses TRBV19 and TRBJ2-1; D is tentatively TRBD1 or TRBD2 (5 bases each). Sequencing used unsorted PBMCs, obtained 1.2 years after starting antiretroviral therapy. CDR3 DNA sequence: TGTGCCAGTAGTATAAAGGGGACGCCAGCCGATGAGCAGTTCTTC. This sequence encodes CASSIKGTPADEQFF.